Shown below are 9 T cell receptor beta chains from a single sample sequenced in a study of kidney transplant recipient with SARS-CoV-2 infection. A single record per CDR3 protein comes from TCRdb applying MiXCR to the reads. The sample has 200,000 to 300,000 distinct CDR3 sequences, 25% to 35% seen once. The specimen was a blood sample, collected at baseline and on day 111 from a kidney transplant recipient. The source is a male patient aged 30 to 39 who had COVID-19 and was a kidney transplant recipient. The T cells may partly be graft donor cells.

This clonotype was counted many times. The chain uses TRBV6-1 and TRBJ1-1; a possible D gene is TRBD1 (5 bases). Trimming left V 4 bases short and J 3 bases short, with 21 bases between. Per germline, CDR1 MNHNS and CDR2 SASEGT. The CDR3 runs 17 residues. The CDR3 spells CASSAQPTTAKYTEAFF. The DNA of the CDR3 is TGTGCCAGCAGTGCCCAACCTACGACAGCAAAGTACACTGAAGCTTTCTTT.

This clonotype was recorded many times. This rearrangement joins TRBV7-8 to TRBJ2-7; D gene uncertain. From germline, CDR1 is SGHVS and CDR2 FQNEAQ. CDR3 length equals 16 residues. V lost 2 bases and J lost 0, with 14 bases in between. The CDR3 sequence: CASSLSSGWGSYEQYF. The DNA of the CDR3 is TGTGCCAGCAGCTTATCCTCAGGTTGGGGCTCCTACGAGCAGTACTTC. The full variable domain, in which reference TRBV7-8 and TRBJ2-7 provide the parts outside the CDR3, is GAGVSQSPRYKVAKRGQDVALRCDPISGHVSLFWYQQALGQGPEFLTYFQNEAQLDKSGLPSDRFFAERPEGSVSTLKIQRTQQEDSAVYLCASSLSSGWGSYEQYFGPGTRLTVT.

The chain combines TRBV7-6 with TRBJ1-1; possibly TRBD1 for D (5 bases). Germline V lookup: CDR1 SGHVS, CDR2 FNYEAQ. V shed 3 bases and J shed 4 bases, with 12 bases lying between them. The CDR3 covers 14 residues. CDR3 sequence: CASSFGGVATEAFF. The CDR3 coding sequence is TGTGCCAGCAGCTTTGGAGGGGTGGCCACTGAAGCTTTCTTT.

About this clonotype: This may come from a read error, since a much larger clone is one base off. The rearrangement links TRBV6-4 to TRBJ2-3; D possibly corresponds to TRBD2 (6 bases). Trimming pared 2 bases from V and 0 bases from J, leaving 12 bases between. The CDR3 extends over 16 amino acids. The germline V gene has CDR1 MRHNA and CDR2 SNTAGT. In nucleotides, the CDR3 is TGTGCCAGCAGTGACGGGACTGGCGGGAGCACAGATACGCAGTATTTT. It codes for CASSDGTGGSTDTQYF.

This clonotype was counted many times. CDR3 in DNA: TGTGCCAGCAGCGGGACATCCACCCTTCGAAAGACCTATGGCTACACCTTC. Amino acids: CASSGTSTLRKTYGYTF. The chain recombines TRBV3-1 with TRBJ1-2; TRBD1 is a possible D gene (6 bases). Germline V gene lookup returns CDR1 LGHDT and CDR2 YNNKEL (reference sequence). The CDR3 is 17 residues long. Trimming pared 5 bases from V and 4 bases from J, leaving 23 bases between.

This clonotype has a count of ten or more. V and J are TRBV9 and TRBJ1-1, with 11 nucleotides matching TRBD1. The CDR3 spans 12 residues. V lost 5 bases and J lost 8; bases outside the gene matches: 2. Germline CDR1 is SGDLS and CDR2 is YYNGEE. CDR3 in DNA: TGTGCCAGCAGAGGGACAGGGGGAGAAGCTTTCTTT. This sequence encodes CASRGTGGEAFF.

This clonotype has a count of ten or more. The DNA of the CDR3 is TGTGCCAGCAAGGGTTCGCATCAGGGCAATGAGCAGTTCTTC. This gives the protein CASKGSHQGNEQFF. This chain uses TRBV6-5 with TRBJ2-1, with a weak D call TRBD1 (5 bases). The germline V and J ends were trimmed by 7 bases and 6 bases, with 16 bases remaining between them. The germline V gene encodes CDR1 MNHEY and CDR2 SVGAGI. The CDR3 contains 14 residues.

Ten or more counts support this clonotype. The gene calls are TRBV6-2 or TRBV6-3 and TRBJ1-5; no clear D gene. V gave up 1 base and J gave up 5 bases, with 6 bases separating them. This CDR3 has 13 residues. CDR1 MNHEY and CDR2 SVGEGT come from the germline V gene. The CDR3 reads CASSYWADQPQHF. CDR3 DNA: TGTGCCAGCAGTTACTGGGCTGATCAGCCCCAGCATTTT.

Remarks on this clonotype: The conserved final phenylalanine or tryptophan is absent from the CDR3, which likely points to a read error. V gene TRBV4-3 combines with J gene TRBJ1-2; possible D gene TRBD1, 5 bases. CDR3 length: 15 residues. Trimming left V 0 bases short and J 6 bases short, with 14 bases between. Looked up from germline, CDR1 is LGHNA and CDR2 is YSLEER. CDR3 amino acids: CASSQDGQPRDGYTC. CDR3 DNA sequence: TGCGCCAGCAGCCAAGATGGCCAGCCCAGGGATGGCTACACCTGC.